Presented here are 20 T cell receptor beta chains from one specimen sequenced in a study of shared clonotypes between healthy human individuals. Sequencing used immunoSEQ multiplex PCR; TCRdb keeps in-frame clones, though not all of them. The sample carries hundreds of thousands of clones, about two thirds recorded once. The sequencing input was memory CD4+ T cells sorted from blood. The subset is: CD45RA-negative fraction. The source is a woman aged 25-40 years in good health.

DNA of the CDR3: TGTGCCAGCAGTTTTCCCCAGGGCTATGAGCAGTTCTTC. This codes for CASSFPQGYEQFF. J is TRBJ2-1 and V is TRBV28; tentative D call: TRBD1 (5 bases). The CDR3 sequence is 13 residues long. CDR1 is MDHEN, CDR2 SYDVKM, per germline. V lost 3 bases and J 8 bases, leaving 11 bases between the germline ends.

The J gene is TRBJ2-2, the V gene TRBV30; TRBD2 might be the D (6 bases). Trimming removed 8 bases at V and 1 base at J, with 14 bases between. CDR3 length: 14 residues. CDR1 GTSNPN and CDR2 SVGIG come from the germline V gene (reference sequence). The CDR3 coding sequence is TGTGCCGGAAGGGGACTCGGGAACACCGGGGAGCTGTTTTTT. It codes for CAGRGLGNTGELFF.

This chain links TRBV28 with TRBJ2-1; perhaps TRBD1 as D (6 bases). Germline V gene data show CDR1 as MDHEN and CDR2 as SYDVKM. The V end was cut by 4 bases, the J end by 7 bases, with 14 bases between. The CDR3 is made up of 14 amino acids. CDR3 DNA: TGTGCCAGCAGTTCCTCAGGGGAAGGGAATGAGCAGTTCTTC. Its translation is CASSSSGEGNEQFF.

V and J are TRBV7-2 and TRBJ1-5; unclear D gene. Trimming left V 5 bases short and J 0 bases short, with 8 bases between. The CDR3 loop spans 14 amino acids. Germline loops: CDR1 SGHTA, CDR2 FQGNSA. The CDR3 region has the DNA TGTGCCAGCAGCCCTTTTGGTAGCAATCAGCCCCAGCATTTT. Amino acids: CASSPFGSNQPQHF.

The gene calls are TRBV11-2 and TRBJ2-2; no reliable D call. This CDR3 has 15 amino acids. Trimming stripped 3 bases from V and 3 bases from J, with 11 bases between. Germline-derived CDR1 and CDR2 are SGHAT and FQNNGV. The CDR3 DNA reads as TGTGCCAGCAGCTTCAAAGGATATGACACCGGGGAGCTGTTTTTT. Encoded protein: CASSFKGYDTGELFF.

V is TRBV27 and J is TRBJ1-5, with TRBD1 matching 9 bases. The CDR3 loop spans 14 amino acids. The germline CDR1 and CDR2 sequences are MNHEY and SMNVEV (reference sequence). V was clipped by 5 bases and J by 10 bases; unmatched bases: 9. The CDR3 protein is CASSPMTGGGPQHF. CDR3 sequence (DNA): TGTGCCAGCAGTCCCATGACAGGGGGAGGCCCCCAGCATTTT.

CDR3: CASSSQRDRVFGNQPQHF. As DNA, the CDR3 is TGTGCCAGCAGTTCGCAACGGGACAGGGTATTTGGCAATCAGCCCCAGCATTTT. The rearrangement joins TRBV28 to TRBJ1-5, with TRBD1 matching over 9 bases. This CDR3 is built from 18 residues. Germline CDR1 is MDHEN and CDR2 is SYDVKM. The junction had 12 bases not matched to a gene; V was cut back by 4 bases and J by 2 bases.

The chain couples TRBV5-6 to TRBJ2-5, with 7 bases identical to TRBD1. The CDR3 loop spans 13 amino acids. CDR1 SGHDT and CDR2 YYEEEE come from the germline V gene. V lost 1 base to trimming and J lost 3 bases; unmatched junction nucleotides: 0. This chain's CDR3 is CASSLTGEETQYF. In DNA form, the CDR3 reads TGTGCCAGCAGCTTGACAGGGGAAGAGACCCAGTACTTC.

The chain uses TRBV28 and TRBJ1-1, with TRBD1 as a possible D gene (5 bases). The V end was cut by 3 bases, the J end by 0 bases, with 11 bases between. The V gene's germline CDR1 is MDHEN and CDR2 SYDVKM. The CDR3 contains 15 residues. DNA of the CDR3: TGTGCCAGCAGTTTTTCGGGGACCATGAACACTGAAGCTTTCTTT. Translation gives CASSFSGTMNTEAFF.

Comment on this clone: Since a far larger clone is one base different, this is likely a read error. The J gene is TRBJ1-5, the V gene TRBV5-1, with a weak D call TRBD1 (6 bases). The CDR3 covers 15 residues. Germline CDR1 is SGHRS and CDR2 is YFSETQ. V lost 0 bases and J 0 bases, leaving 7 bases between the germline ends. This chain's CDR3 is CASSLDRASNQPQHF. DNA of the CDR3: TGCGCCAGCAGCTTGGACAGGGCTAGCAATCAGCCCCAGCATTTT.

The V call is TRBV2, the J call TRBJ2-6; 7 nucleotides match TRBD2. V shed 1 base, J shed 2 bases, and the junction held 2 bases outside the gene matches. Germline values: CDR1 SNHLY, CDR2 FYNNEI. This CDR3 has 16 amino acids. The CDR3 nucleotides read TGTGCCAGCAGTGAAGTTGCGGGGGCTGGGGCCAACGTCCTGACTTTC. Translating it yields CASSEVAGAGANVLTF. The variable domain in full, completed from reference TRBV2 and TRBJ2-6, reads EPEVTQTPSHQVTQMGQEVILRCVPISNHLYFYWYRQILGQKVEFLVSFYNNEISEKSEIFDDQFSVERPDGSNFTLKIRSTKLEDSAMYFCASSEVAGAGANVLTFGAGSRLTVL.

This clone is a singleton in its sample. This chain uses TRBV18 with TRBJ2-5, with 7 bases lining up with TRBD1. The CDR3 has 15 amino acids. J lost 1 base, V lost 0 bases, and 2 bases had no gene match. Per the germline V gene, CDR1 is KGHSH and CDR2 is LQKENI. The CDR3 is CASSPPTGPQETQYF. DNA for the CDR3: TGTGCCAGCTCACCACCGACAGGGCCCCAAGAGACCCAGTACTTC.

The chain carries TRBV7-9 and TRBJ1-4; D is ambiguous. The CDR3 is 14 residues long. Germline CDR1 reads SEHNR; CDR2 reads FQNEAQ (reference sequence). Trimming removed 4 bases at V and 0 bases at J, with 6 bases between. CDR3 loop: CASSYGSTNEKLFF. CDR3 nucleotide sequence: TGTGCCAGCAGCTACGGGTCAACTAATGAAAAACTGTTTTTT.

This rearrangement joins TRBV7-3 to TRBJ2-3, with D unresolved. This CDR3 comprises 14 residues. The V and J ends lost 3 bases and 3 bases respectively, with 10 bases between them. CDR1 SGHTA and CDR2 FQGTGA come from the germline V gene. The CDR3 DNA sequence: TGTGCCAGCAGCTTCAATGGAGCGACAGATACGCAGTATTTT. Protein: CASSFNGATDTQYF. The complete variable domain, with remaining parts taken from reference TRBV7-3 and TRBJ2-3, reads GAGVSQTPSNKVTEKGKYVELRCDPISGHTALYWYRQSLGQGPEFLIYFQGTGAADDSGLPNDRFFAVRPEGSVSTLKIQRTERGDSAVYLCASSFNGATDTQYFGPGTRLTVL.

V and J are TRBV29-1 and TRBJ2-3; tentatively, D is TRBD2 (5 bases). This CDR3 region has 12 residues. Germline loops: CDR1 SQVTM, CDR2 ANQGSEA. V lost 6 bases and J 4 bases, leaving 11 bases between the germline ends. The CDR3 bases are TGCAGCGTCCCCACTAGAGCAGATACGCAGTATTTT. Protein product: CSVPTRADTQYF.

The chain has TRBV6-6 and TRBJ2-3, with D perhaps being TRBD1 or TRBD2 (5 bases each). Trimming removed 4 bases from V and 6 bases from J, with 5 bases in between. This CDR3 contains 11 residues. Germline V gene data show CDR1 as MNHNY and CDR2 as SVGAGI (reference sequence). CDR3 nucleotide sequence: TGTGCCAGCAGTTGGGGGGATACGCAGTATTTT. It yields the protein CASSWGDTQYF.

This clone has only a few counts. J is TRBJ2-2 and V is TRBV6-1; no clear D gene. The CDR3 is 15 amino acids. CDR1 and CDR2 from the germline V gene are MNHNS and SASEGT. V dropped 0 bases and J dropped 1 base, with 6 bases sitting between them. The CDR3 nucleotides are TGTGCCAGCAGTGAAGCGGGAATGAACACCGGGGAGCTGTTTTTT. It is translated as CASSEAGMNTGELFF.

This clone has a handful of counts. This may stem from a read error, because a much larger clone lies one nucleotide away. The chain couples TRBV6-4 to TRBJ2-1; D unresolved. There are 10 residues in the CDR3. Trimming stripped 6 bases from V and 6 bases from J, with 3 bases between. Germline lookup yields CDR1 MRHNA and CDR2 SNTAGT. This CDR3 is CASSFNEQFF. The CDR3 DNA reads as TGTGCCAGCAGCTTCAATGAGCAGTTCTTC.

This chain connects TRBV29-1 to TRBJ2-1, with D possibly being TRBD1 (5 bases). The CDR3 covers 13 residues. V was trimmed by 6 bases and J by 4 bases, leaving 13 bases between them. CDR1 and CDR2 from the germline V gene are SQVTM and ANQGSEA. The CDR3 region is CSVPQGRYNEQFF. Here the CDR3 DNA reads TGCAGCGTCCCCCAGGGCAGGTACAATGAGCAGTTCTTC.

The chain links TRBV27 to TRBJ1-5; D is possibly TRBD1 (5 bases). The CDR3 is made up of 16 amino acids. V dropped 4 bases and J dropped 0 bases, with 13 bases sitting between them. Per germline, CDR1 MNHEY and CDR2 SMNVEV (reference sequence). Here the CDR3 DNA reads TGTGCCAGCAGTTCGTTCGGGGCCCTTAGCAATCAGCCCCAGCATTTT. This encodes CASSSFGALSNQPQHF.